The 26 T cell receptor beta chains given below trace back to one sample, sequenced in a study of shared clonotypes between healthy human individuals. The method was immunoSEQ multiplex PCR; TCRdb's version includes in-frame clones alone and lacks a portion of them. Of millions of clones in the sample, 95% were seen once. The material sequenced was naive CD4+ T cells sorted from blood. Subset specified: CD45RA+ positively selected. All receptors derive from a young man in good health.

CDR3 sequence (DNA): TGTGCCAGCAGTTACGAGGGCACTTATTACGAGCAGTACTTC. It is translated as CASSYEGTYYEQYF. The chain joins TRBV6-5 to TRBJ2-7; TRBD2 might be the D (5 bases). The CDR3 contains 14 residues. Germline V gene sequence: CDR1 MNHEY, CDR2 SVGAGI. V was pared by 2 bases and J by 4 bases, with 12 bases between.

This chain links TRBV28 with TRBJ2-5, with 7 bases matching TRBD2. Near its end, the DNA agrees better with TRBJ2-7, so the J call may be wrong. The CDR3 runs 15 residues. The germline gives CDR1 MDHEN, CDR2 SYDVKM. CDR3 sequence (DNA): TGTGCCAGCAGTGGTAATAGCGGGTACTCCTACGAGCAGTACTTC. It specifies CASSGNSGYSYEQYF.

The genes are TRBV6-4 and TRBJ1-3; D is uncertain. The V and J ends lost 4 bases and 4 bases respectively, with 8 bases between them. The CDR3 runs 13 residues. CDR1 is MRHNA, CDR2 SNTAGT, per germline. The CDR3 sequence is CASSANGGNTIYF. The CDR3 DNA sequence: TGTGCCAGCAGTGCAAACGGGGGAAACACCATATATTTT.

The genes are TRBV5-6 and TRBJ1-4, with D perhaps matching TRBD1 (5 bases). V lost 4 bases and J 2 bases, leaving 9 bases between the germline ends. The germline CDR1 and CDR2 sequences are SGHDT and YYEEEE. The CDR3 totals 14 residues. The CDR3 loop reads CASSPQGTNEKLFF. For the CDR3, the DNA is TGTGCCAGCAGCCCCCAGGGTACTAATGAAAAACTGTTTTTT.

The chain combines TRBV6-6 with TRBJ2-3, with 7 bases aligning to TRBD2. Germline loops: CDR1 MNHNY, CDR2 SVGAGI (reference sequence). V lost 6 bases to trimming and J lost 6 bases; unmatched junction nucleotides: 3. The CDR3 runs 12 residues. The CDR3 region is CASSQLADTQYF. CDR3 DNA sequence: TGTGCCAGCAGCCAACTAGCGGATACGCAGTATTTT.

The chain couples TRBV28 to TRBJ1-1; a possible D gene is TRBD1 (5 bases). V lost 7 bases to trimming and J lost 1 base, with 13 bases between them. This CDR3 has 14 residues. Germline lookup yields CDR1 MDHEN and CDR2 SYDVKM. CDR3 sequence reads: CASTLQASNTEAFF. Here the CDR3 DNA reads TGTGCCAGCACCCTACAGGCGTCGAACACTGAAGCTTTCTTT.

The CDR3 sequence: CAGTSGDYNEQFF. In nucleotides, the CDR3 is TGTGCCGGTACTAGCGGGGACTACAATGAGCAGTTCTTC. This rearrangement joins TRBV6-1 to TRBJ2-1; 10 bases are a match to TRBD2. Germline trimming cut 11 bases from V and 3 bases from J; bases unmatched to any gene: 4. The V gene's germline CDR1 is MNHNS and CDR2 SASEGT. The length of the CDR3 is 13 residues.

CDR3 in amino acids: CASSIESGGNIQYF. CDR3 coding DNA: TGTGCCAGTAGTATAGAATCAGGGGGTAACATTCAGTACTTC. The chain has TRBV19 and TRBJ2-4; TRBD1 matches at 7 bases. Germline V gene sequence: CDR1 LNHDA, CDR2 SQIVND (reference sequence). CDR3 length: 14 amino acids. With V trimmed by 0 bases and J by 7 bases, 3 bases remained unmatched. Full variable domain (outside the CDR3, taken from reference TRBV19 and TRBJ2-4): DGGITQSPKYLFRKEGQNVTLSCEQNLNHDAMYWYRQDPGQGLRLIYYSQIVNDFQKGDIAEGYSVSREKKESFPLTVTSAQKNPTAFYLCASSIESGGNIQYFGAGTRLSVL.

The chain carries TRBV7-9 and TRBJ2-1; 10 bases align to TRBD2. The CDR3 extends over 14 amino acids. The trim removed 3 bases at V and 9 bases at J, leaving 5 bases unmatched. The germline gives CDR1 SEHNR, CDR2 FQNEAQ (reference sequence). The CDR3 here is CASSLLAGVGEQFF. For the CDR3, the DNA is TGTGCCAGCAGCTTGCTAGCGGGAGTGGGTGAGCAGTTCTTC.

V and J are TRBV14 and TRBJ2-5; TRBD1 agrees at 8 bases. V lost 1 base and J lost 4; bases outside the gene matches: 5. The CDR3 length is 15 residues. The germline V gene has CDR1 SGHDN and CDR2 FVKESK. CDR3 sequence reads: CASSQGSTGAETQYF. The CDR3 DNA reads as TGTGCCAGCAGCCAAGGGTCGACAGGGGCAGAGACCCAGTACTTC.

The chain recombines TRBV7-8 with TRBJ1-5, with a possible D match to TRBD1 (5 bases). Trimming took 4 bases from V and 1 from J, leaving 11 bases between them. The CDR3 runs 15 residues. In germline, CDR1 is SGHVS, CDR2 FQNEAQ. CDR3 in amino acids: CASSWEGLSNQPQHF. In DNA, the CDR3 is TGTGCCAGCAGCTGGGAGGGGTTGAGCAATCAGCCCCAGCATTTT.

The chain has TRBV10-2 and TRBJ2-1, with TRBD1 identical over 9 bases. J gave up 8 bases and V 4 bases, and 21 bases lay outside the gene matches. CDR3 length: 19 amino acids. Germline V gene data show CDR1 as WSHSY and CDR2 as SAAADI. The CDR3 loop is CASSVPQGARALSPDEQFF. The CDR3 coding sequence is TGCGCCAGCAGTGTTCCACAGGGGGCTCGTGCTTTAAGTCCCGATGAGCAGTTCTTC.

The genes are TRBV30 and TRBJ1-1; D gene ambiguous. From germline, CDR1 is GTSNPN and CDR2 SVGIG (reference sequence). The CDR3 has 13 amino acids. With 4 bases removed from V and 3 bases from J, the gap between germline ends came to 12 bases. The CDR3 sequence is CAWMSRRDTEAFF. In DNA form, the CDR3 reads TGTGCCTGGATGTCAAGAAGGGACACTGAAGCTTTCTTT.

This clone was found once. The chain combines TRBV6-5 with TRBJ2-7; TRBD2 agrees at 9 bases. The junction had 7 bases not matched to a gene; V was cut back by 2 bases and J by 5 bases. The CDR3 is 15 residues long. CDR1 MNHEY and CDR2 SVGAGI come from the germline V gene. The CDR3: CASSYAGGRVDEQYF. As DNA, the CDR3 is TGTGCCAGCAGTTACGCGGGCGGGAGGGTCGACGAGCAGTACTTC.

The CDR3 spells CASREGSEQYF. CDR3 nucleotides: TGCGCCAGCCGTGAGGGTTCCGAGCAGTACTTC. The genes are TRBV5-1 and TRBJ2-7, with D maybe TRBD2 (5 bases). V was clipped by 7 bases and J by 6 bases, with 11 bases between them. The CDR3 runs 11 residues. From germline, CDR1 is SGHRS and CDR2 YFSETQ.

The V and J genes are TRBV9 and TRBJ2-7; no firm D call. This CDR3 has 18 amino acids. Trimming cost V 0 bases and J 4 bases, with 23 bases left between them. Per the germline V gene, CDR1 is SGDLS and CDR2 is YYNGEE. The CDR3 bases are TGTGCCAGCAGCGTAGAAGGAGCTTTCTGGAGCACAAATTACGAGCAGTACTTC. Protein: CASSVEGAFWSTNYEQYF.

The V call is TRBV29-1, the J call TRBJ1-1; 7 bases are shared with TRBD1. Germline V CDR1 and CDR2: SQVTM, ANQGSEA. This CDR3 contains 13 residues. V was clipped by 7 bases and J by 5 bases; unmatched bases: 10. The DNA of the CDR3 is TGCAGCGCCAAAAAAACAGGGGTAACTGAAGCTTTCTTT. Residues: CSAKKTGVTEAFF.

The rearrangement joins TRBV2 to TRBJ1-3; TRBD1 might be the D (5 bases). The V end lost 9 bases, the J end lost 2 bases, and 8 bases lay between the germline ends. The CDR3 length is 12 residues. The V gene's germline CDR1 is SNHLY and CDR2 FYNNEI. The CDR3 loop is CASQGTGNTIYF. CDR3 DNA sequence: TGTGCCAGTCAGGGTACTGGAAACACCATATATTTT.

Of note for this clone: Other DNA variants within this sample encode the same CDR3. This chain uses TRBV5-1 with TRBJ2-3; no clear D. V gave up 0 bases and J gave up 0 bases, with 5 bases separating them. The V gene's germline CDR1 is SGHRS and CDR2 YFSETQ. The CDR3 sequence is 14 residues long. The CDR3 DNA follows: TGCGCCAGCAGCTTGGATGGTAGCACAGATACGCAGTATTTT. Encoded protein: CASSLDGSTDTQYF.

V gene TRBV2 combines with J gene TRBJ2-7; the D gene is possibly TRBD2 (6 bases). V dropped 5 bases and J dropped 2 bases, with 10 bases sitting between them. The CDR3 is 13 residues long. Per germline, CDR1 SNHLY and CDR2 FYNNEI. The CDR3 DNA reads TGTGCCAGCAGTCGTGCGGGGCCCTACGAGCAGTACTTC. This encodes CASSRAGPYEQYF.

The rearrangement uses TRBV7-2 and TRBJ2-3, with D uncertain. CDR1 SGHTA and CDR2 FQGNSA come from the germline V gene. V lost 5 bases and J lost 1, with 13 bases in between. This CDR3 region has 15 residues. CDR3 nucleotides: TGTGCCAGCAGCCCTACGGTACTCGGCACAGATACGCAGTATTTT. Encoded protein: CASSPTVLGTDTQYF.

To note about this clone: At the DNA level, this CDR3 is encoded by other sequences in the same sample as well. The chain recombines TRBV5-1 with TRBJ2-3; unclear D gene. From germline, CDR1 is SGHRS and CDR2 YFSETQ. CDR3 size: 14 residues. Trimming stripped 0 bases from V and 2 bases from J, with 7 bases between. For the CDR3, the DNA is TGCGCCAGCAGCTTGGGGGGAAACACAGATACGCAGTATTTT. It yields the protein CASSLGGNTDTQYF.

This clone was observed a few times. The CDR3 loop is CASSPTETNLYEQYF. In nucleotides, the CDR3 is TGTGCCAGCAGTCCGACAGAGACCAATCTCTACGAGCAGTACTTC. This chain joins TRBV27 and TRBJ2-7; D might be TRBD1 (5 bases). V lost 5 bases, J lost 3 bases, and 17 bases lay in between. Germline loops: CDR1 MNHEY, CDR2 SMNVEV (reference sequence). The CDR3 consists of 15 residues.

The sample holds a few counts of this clone. This sequence joins TRBV7-9 and TRBJ2-2; 7 positions match TRBD1. The CDR3 has 16 residues. V lost 5 bases to trimming and J lost 1 base; unmatched junction nucleotides: 7. Germline loops: CDR1 SEHNR, CDR2 FQNEAQ (reference sequence). This CDR3 is CASSLTGRGNTGELFF. The CDR3 DNA is TGTGCCAGCAGCCTGACAGGGAGAGGGAACACCGGGGAGCTGTTTTTT.

As DNA, the CDR3 is TGCGCCAGCAGCTCTGCCGCTACAAGCTCCTACGAGCAGTACTTC. Translating it yields CASSSAATSSYEQYF. The V call is TRBV5-1, the J call TRBJ2-7; D remains ambiguous. The germline CDR1 and CDR2 sequences are SGHRS and YFSETQ. V dropped 3 bases and J dropped 0 bases, with 13 bases sitting between them. This CDR3 has 15 amino acids. Full variable domain (rest looked up from reference TRBV5-1 and TRBJ2-7): KAGVTQTPRYLIKTRGQQVTLSCSPISGHRSVSWYQQTPGQGLQFLFEYFSETQRNKGNFPGRFSGRQFSNSRSEMNVSTLELGDSALYLCASSSAATSSYEQYFGPGTRLTVT.

Comments on this clone: This sample includes further DNA sequences coding for the same CDR3. The rearrangement links TRBV9 to TRBJ1-6; TRBD1 agrees at 9 bases. Per germline, CDR1 SGDLS and CDR2 YYNGEE. Trimming at V came to 4 bases and at J to 10 bases, leaving 6 bases not matched to a gene. The CDR3 length is 14 residues. CDR3 in amino acids: CASSPGQGRSPLHF. CDR3 nucleotide sequence: TGTGCCAGCAGCCCAGGACAGGGGAGGTCACCCCTCCACTTT.